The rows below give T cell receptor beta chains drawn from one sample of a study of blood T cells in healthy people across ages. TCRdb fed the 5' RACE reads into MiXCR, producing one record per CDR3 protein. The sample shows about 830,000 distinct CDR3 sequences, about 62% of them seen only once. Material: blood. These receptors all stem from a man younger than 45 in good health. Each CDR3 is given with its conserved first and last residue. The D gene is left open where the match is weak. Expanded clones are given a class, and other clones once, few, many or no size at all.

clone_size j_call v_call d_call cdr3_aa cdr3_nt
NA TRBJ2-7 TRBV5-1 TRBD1 CASRYGTGGYEQYF TGCGCCAGCAGGTACGGGACAGGGGGCTACGAGCAGTACTTC
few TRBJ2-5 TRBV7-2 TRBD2 CASSFGTSGQETQYF TGTGCCAGCAGCTTCGGGACTAGCGGTCAAGAGACCCAGTACTTC
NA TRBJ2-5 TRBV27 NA CASSSLGGLWAETQYF TGTGCCAGCAGTTCCCTCGGGGGGCTTTGGGCAGAGACCCAGTACTTC
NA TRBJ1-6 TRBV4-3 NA CASSQSFSGVSPLHF TGCGCCAGCAGCCAATCCTTTTCAGGGGTCTCACCCCTCCACTTT
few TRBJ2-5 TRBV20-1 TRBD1 CSASPGQEPQETQYF TGCAGTGCTAGTCCCGGACAGGAGCCCCAAGAGACCCAGTACTTC
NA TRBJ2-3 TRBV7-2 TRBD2 CASSLLGGGTTDTQYF TGTGCCAGCAGCTTACTTGGCGGGGGAACCACAGATACGCAGTATTTT
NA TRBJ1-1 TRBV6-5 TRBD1 CASSIGQARGEAFF TGTGCCAGCAGCATCGGACAGGCCAGGGGCGAAGCTTTCTTT
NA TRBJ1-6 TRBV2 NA CAGRIEGGGSPLHF TGTGCCGGACGAATAGAGGGGGGAGGTTCACCCCTCCACTTT
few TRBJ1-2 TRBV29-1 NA CSVTSNYGYTF TGCAGCGTTACAAGTAACTATGGCTACACCTTC
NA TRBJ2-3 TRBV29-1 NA CSAGGLGAADTQYF TGCAGCGCCGGGGGGTTGGGGGCGGCAGATACGCAGTATTTT
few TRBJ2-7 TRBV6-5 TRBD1 CASSYSPGQGADEQYF TGTGCCAGCAGTTACTCACCGGGACAGGGGGCTGACGAGCAGTACTTC
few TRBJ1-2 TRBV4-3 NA CASSPLIGVNYGYTF TGCGCCAGTAGCCCGTTAATCGGGGTGAACTATGGCTACACCTTC
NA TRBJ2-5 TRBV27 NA CASSRQPGPVETQYF TGTGCCAGCAGTCGGCAACCGGGCCCAGTAGAGACCCAGTACTTC
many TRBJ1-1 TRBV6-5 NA CASTLGGNTEAFF TGTGCCAGCACCCTAGGGGGGAACACTGAAGCTTTCTTT
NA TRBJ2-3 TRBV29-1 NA CSVERSSSDTRYF TGCAGCGTTGAGAGGAGCTCCTCAGATACGCGGTATTTT
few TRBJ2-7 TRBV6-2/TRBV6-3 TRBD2 CASSWTSGKLEQYF TGTGCCAGCAGCTGGACTAGCGGGAAGCTCGAGCAGTACTTC
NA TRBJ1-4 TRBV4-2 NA CASSQDPANPWGKLFF TGTGCCAGCAGCCAAGATCCGGCAAATCCTTGGGGAAAACTGTTTTTT
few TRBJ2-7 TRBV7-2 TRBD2 CASSRGGDLWEQYF TGTGCCAGCAGCCGGGGAGGGGATCTCTGGGAGCAGTACTTC
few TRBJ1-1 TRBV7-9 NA CASSRQLRPNTEAFF TGTGCCAGCAGCAGACAGTTAAGACCGAACACTGAAGCTTTCTTT
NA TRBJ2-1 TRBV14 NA CASSQGRSGVAYKEQFF TGTGCCAGCAGCCAAGGACGGTCAGGGGTTGCCTACAAAGAGCAGTTCTTC
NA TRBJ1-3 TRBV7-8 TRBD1 CASSLVSRGAENTIYF TGTGCCAGCAGCTTAGTGAGCAGGGGGGCAGAGAACACCATATATTTT
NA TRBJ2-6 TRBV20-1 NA CSAGDSSGANVLTF TGCAGTGCTGGAGACAGCTCTGGGGCCAACGTCCTGACTTTC
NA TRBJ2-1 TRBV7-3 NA CASSLGGFSDEQFF TGTGCCAGCAGCTTAGGAGGGTTTTCCGATGAGCAGTTCTTC
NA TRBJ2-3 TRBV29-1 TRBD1 CSVDKGQGPDTQYF TGCAGCGTTGATAAAGGACAGGGACCAGATACGCAGTATTTT
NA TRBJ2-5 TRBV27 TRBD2 CASSLGLDLQETQYF TGTGCCAGCAGTTTAGGACTAGATCTTCAAGAGACCCAGTACTTC
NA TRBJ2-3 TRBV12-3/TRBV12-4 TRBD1 CASSLTASGTGPTDTQYF TGTGCCAGCAGTTTAACGGCTAGTGGGACAGGGCCAACAGATACGCAGTATTTT
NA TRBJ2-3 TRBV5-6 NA CASSSRRVTQYF TGTGCCAGCAGCTCAAGGAGGGTTACGCAGTATTTT
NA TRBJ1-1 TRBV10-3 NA CAISEPQRGYTEAFF TGTGCCATCAGTGAGCCCCAGAGGGGGTACACTGAAGCTTTCTTT
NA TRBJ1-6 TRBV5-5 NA CASSFRPPGHNSPLHF TGTGCCAGCAGCTTCAGACCTCCGGGACATAATTCACCCCTCCACTTT
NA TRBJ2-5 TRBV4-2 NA CASSQDSSFSEQYF TGTGCCAGCAGCCAAGATTCGTCTTTCTCTGAGCAGTACTTC
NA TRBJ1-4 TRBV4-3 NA CASSQGGTRRGKLFF TGCGCCAGCAGCCAAGGAGGGACAAGGCGGGGAAAACTGTTTTTT
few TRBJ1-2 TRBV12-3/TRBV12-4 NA CASSLRNGYTF TGTGCCAGCAGTTTACGAAATGGCTACACCTTC
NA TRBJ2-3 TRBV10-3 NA CAISEETGADTQYF TGTGCCATCAGTGAAGAGACAGGCGCAGATACGCAGTATTTT
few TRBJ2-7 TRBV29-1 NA CSVEWSSYEQYF TGCAGCGTTGAGTGGAGCTCCTACGAGCAGTACTTC
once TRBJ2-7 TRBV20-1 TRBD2 CSAARTSGVEQYF TGCAGTGCTGCCCGGACTAGCGGGGTGGAGCAGTACTTC
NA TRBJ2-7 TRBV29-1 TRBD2 CSVAGTNHEQYF TGCAGCGTTGCTGGGACTAACCACGAGCAGTACTTC
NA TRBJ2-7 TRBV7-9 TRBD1 CASSLTGRSYEQYF TGTGCCAGCAGCTTGACAGGGCGCTCCTACGAGCAGTACTTC
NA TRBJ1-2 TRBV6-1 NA CASSEALPSGYGYTF TGTGCCAGCAGTGAAGCGCTTCCATCGGGCTATGGCTACACCTTC
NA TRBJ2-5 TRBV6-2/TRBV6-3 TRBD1 CASSTTGGQETQYF TGTGCCAGCTCTACGACAGGGGGCCAAGAGACCCAGTACTTC
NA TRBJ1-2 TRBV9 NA CASRDTTGTGYTF TGTGCCAGCAGGGACACTACAGGGACTGGCTACACCTTC
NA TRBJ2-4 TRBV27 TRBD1 CASSLAQGGGIQYF TGTGCCAGCAGTTTAGCGCAAGGGGGCGGCATTCAGTACTTC
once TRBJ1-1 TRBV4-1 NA CASSYPMTNTEAFF TGCGCCAGCAGCTACCCGATGACGAACACTGAAGCTTTCTTT
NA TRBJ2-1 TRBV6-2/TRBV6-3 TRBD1 CASSTRDRGYNEQFF TGTGCCAGCAGTACCCGGGACAGGGGATACAATGAGCAGTTCTTC
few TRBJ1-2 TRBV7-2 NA CASSSLAGGYTF TGTGCCAGCAGCTCACTCGCGGGTGGCTACACCTTC
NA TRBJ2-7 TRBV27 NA CASSHRDLPYEQYF TGTGCCAGCAGTCACCGGGACCTTCCCTACGAGCAGTACTTC
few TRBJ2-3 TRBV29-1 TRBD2 CSGWTSGSDTQYF TGCAGCGGGTGGACTAGCGGGTCAGATACGCAGTATTTT
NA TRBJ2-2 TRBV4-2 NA CASRVEGGPWTGELFF TGTGCCAGCAGGGTAGAGGGGGGGCCATGGACCGGGGAGCTGTTTTTT
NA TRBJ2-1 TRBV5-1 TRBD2 CASSLVLAGGGEQFF TGCGCCAGCAGCTTGGTACTAGCGGGGGGCGGTGAGCAGTTCTTC
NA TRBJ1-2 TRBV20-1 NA CSLVQANLRNGYTF TGCAGTCTGGTACAGGCGAACCTTCGTAATGGCTACACCTTC
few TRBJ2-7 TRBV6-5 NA CASSYSSGAEQYF TGTGCCAGCAGTTACTCCTCGGGGGCCGAGCAGTACTTC
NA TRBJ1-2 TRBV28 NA CASTRAEVGGYTF TGTGCCAGCACGCGGGCGGAGGTTGGTGGCTACACCTTC
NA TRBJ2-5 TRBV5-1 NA CASSGRTAQETQYF TGCGCCAGCAGCGGACGGACAGCGCAAGAGACCCAGTACTTC
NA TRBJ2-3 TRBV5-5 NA CASLAEDTDTQYF TGTGCCAGCCTCGCGGAGGACACAGATACGCAGTATTTT
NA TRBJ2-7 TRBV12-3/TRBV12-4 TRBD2 CASSFFAGGGYEQYF TGTGCCAGCAGTTTTTTTGCTGGGGGGGGGTACGAGCAGTACTTC
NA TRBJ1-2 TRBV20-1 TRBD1 CSASSRGRDGYTF TGCAGTGCTAGCTCGAGGGGGCGCGATGGCTACACCTTC
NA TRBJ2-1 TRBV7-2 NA CASRWDHNEQFF TGTGCCAGCAGATGGGACCACAATGAGCAGTTCTTC
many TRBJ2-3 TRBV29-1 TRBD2 CSVEGRGGPDTQYF TGCAGCGTTGAGGGGCGGGGGGGCCCAGATACGCAGTATTTT